This entry is about one T cell receptor beta chain. What antigen it recognizes has not been identified. There are no base qualities to consult, and no much larger clone falls within one base. In total, approximately 610 healthy bone marrow donors made up the cohort. All cohort members were sampled while nominally healthy, although unrecorded immune exposures were likely present. The donor tested CMV seronegative and was one of the 352 seronegative cohort members. A peripheral blood sample was collected from each donor, and TCR beta sequencing was performed on peripheral blood mononuclear cells. Genomic DNA extraction from the blood cell samples was performed with the Qiagen DNeasy Blood Extraction Kit. The junction shows trimming of 2 bases on V and 9 bases on J, plus 16 bases between the germline ends. CDR1 and CDR2, looked up from the germline V gene, are MDHEN and SYDVKM. The cysteine opens and the phenylalanine closes a CDR3 of 14 amino acids. Left in the record is the CDR3 DNA by itself, 42 bases read in frame from the first base.

This record belongs to a study of cytomegalovirus exposure and HLA in healthy donors (dated by TCRdb to about 2017). About the study as a whole: An earlier analysis of some 600 of the donors reported approximately 300 Gb of sequence data and 95 million to 130 million unique TCR beta sequences obtained from about 179 million T cells. Five DR-DQ haplotypes were handled as single units for association and clustering because linkage in the cohort was strong. Besides the first cohort of roughly 640 subjects, a separate validation cohort made up of 120 different subjects was used. Among roughly 370 genotyped donors of the cohort, an average of 235,054 unique TCR beta nucleotide sequences were sequenced per donor, around 20% of them non-productive. Rather than drawing on any new phenotypic data, the later analysis identified candidate immune exposures from TCR beta sequences and the way those sequences occurred across donors. Typing coverage differed by locus: A, B, C, DRB1 and DQB1 were typed in roughly 629-630 donors, DQA1 in about 550, DPA1 in some 610, and DPB1 in 400 to 490. An early release covering about 600 HLA-typed donors comprised approximately 300 gigabases of sequencing data and 85 million or so unique TCR sequences. HLA typing included class I and class II loci at four-digit resolution. The aim of the study was to test whether cataloging public T cell receptors could identify signatures of past pathogen exposure. The study profiled the T cell repertoires of 550 to 700 subjects by immunosequencing and related them to cytomegalovirus serostatus. An earlier analysis of some 500 of the donors applied high-throughput TCR beta sequencing to assess whether each TCR beta V gene segment acted as functional or pseudogenic. High-throughput TCR immunosequencing, statistical association of individual TCRs with disease status, and machine learning were combined to predict cytomegalovirus infection status. Of the roughly 400 genotyped donors, 75% to 85% were placed in the genetic ancestry cluster associated with self-reported Caucasian donors. All discovery cohort repertoires had been generated on a single sequencing platform. A later genetic analysis used genome-wide SNP genotypes for about 65% of the roughly 670 donors, treating that subset as a discovery cohort. Alongside the repertoire data, information on donor age, sex, ethnicity and CMV serostatus was compiled. To study patterns of TCR occurrence, a later analysis re-analyzed previously published TCR beta repertoires from 666 donors and added high-resolution HLA genotyping.

Receptors were amplified or captured by the immunoSEQ multiplex PCR assay. The multiplex PCR relied on a mix of 60 forward primers for TCR Vbeta segments and 13 reverse primers for TCR Jbeta segments. A multiplex PCR assay on genomic DNA amplified the CDR3 region of rearranged TCR beta genes. On the Illumina HiSeq System, the amplified TCR beta libraries were sequenced as 87-base-pair reads. From the authors' description of their analysis: Across the roughly 600 repertoires, a later analysis counted approximately 83 million unique TCR beta chains, roughly 11 million of which were shared by at least two donors. Raw reads were error-corrected and collapsed into unique sequences with a nearest-neighbor algorithm that merged closely related sequences to remove PCR and sequencing errors. CDR3 sequences were aligned to IMGT reference sequences to assign V, D and J gene segments. For a sequence to be retained, at least a six-nucleotide match to both a V gene segment and a J gene segment was required. A rearrangement was called productive if the CDR3 had no stop codons and remained in frame with V and J, and every other rearrangement was called non-productive. Following IMGT convention, CDR3 was defined as the stretch from the second conserved V-encoded cysteine up to the conserved J-encoded phenylalanine. The earlier analysis of about 590 of the donors excluded sequences that lacked an unambiguous match to a single V gene segment. An earlier analysis of almost 600 of the donors classified V segments as functional when productive rearrangements were above 56.7% and as segregating when the standard deviation between donors was above 5%. A statistical classification framework was built to diagnose cytomegalovirus status from the catalog of TCR beta chain sequences. In a later analysis, V and J genes were assigned by comparing TCR nucleotide sequences against IMGT/GENE-DB human TR gene sequences. The TCRdist pipeline was used in a later analysis to assign CDR3 sequences and most-parsimonious VDJ recombination scenarios. In a later analysis, each TCR beta chain was defined by its CDR3 amino acid sequence together with its V-gene family, and reads lacking a unique V-gene family were excluded. To address suspected cross-contamination and a sequencing artifact, a later analysis removed approximately 600 highly shared, low-generation-probability nucleotide sequences. In a later analysis, a clonal expansion index for each public chain was calculated from normalized within-repertoire ranks of inferred template counts. A later analysis computed generation probabilities with a VDJ recombination model fitted to out-of-frame rearrangements, and checked the results against IGoR. A later analysis scored TCR-TCR, TCR-HLA and TCR-CMV co-occurrence with hypergeometric tests, applying a repertoire-size bias correction to TCR pairs. In a later analysis, false discovery rates were estimated by permuting HLA or CMV assignments 20 times. A later analysis grouped co-occurring TCRs with DBSCAN, adding TCRdist sequence similarity when clustering within HLA-allele-positive subsets. Repertoires with fewer than 30,000 or more than 120,000 public chains were left out of co-occurrence clustering, as were a few repertoires with anomalous nucleotide sharing. TCRdb re-hosts the immuneACCESS table, in-frame sequences only. Its copies lack some clones; in the studies checked, an unresolved V gene accounts for under half of them, and the cause for the rest is not known. That table furnishes V, J and clone size, whereas the DNA furnished D and trimming. Within this sample are under 200,000 clones, with less than 90% of them counted one time only. In total, the top ten clones hold 0.25% to 0.4% of the sample.

The study at large found these results: Because the 87-base-pair reads could not distinguish some IMGT-functional V segments, including TRBV6-2 and TRBV6-3, those segments were excluded. Linkage disequilibrium might explain the correlated functional status among segregating V segments, but an unknown experimental factor could not be excluded. According to the authors, the approach could potentially be generalized to other disease states and immunological phenotypes. According to a later analysis, most CMV-associated TCR beta chains appeared to be HLA-restricted, and the HLA associations seemed to be driven largely by CMV exposure. In both the original and validation cohorts, the classifier was reported to diagnose cytomegalovirus status with high specificity and sensitivity. The study gave a list of 150 to 200 TCR beta chains associated with cytomegalovirus. CMV serostatus was the only immune exposure information available for the cohort. At a false discovery rate of 0.05, a later analysis linked 16,951 TCR beta sequences to specific HLA alleles. An earlier analysis of 450 to 750 of the donors showed that most TCR beta V segments appeared in productive rearrangements either about 87% or about 30% of the time, which broadly matched IMGT annotations. The earlier analysis of approximately 540 of the donors excluded about 16 rarely observed V segments, including chromosome 9 orphons, because counts were too low. According to a later analysis, TCR association rates differed among HLA loci, with DRB1 alleles showing the most associated TCRs and HLA-C alleles showing the fewest. Compared with the roughly 700-donor mean, donors in an Asian-associated ancestry cluster had fewer N-insertions in productive TCRs, according to a later genetic analysis. Because HLA typing was unavailable for some donors at each locus, only the typed subset was used in association tests. An association between a missense DCLRE1C variant and V-gene and J-gene trimming of TCR beta chains was found in a later genetic analysis and replicated in an independent cohort. In this cohort, only TCR beta chains were sequenced, and detectable features were limited by the absence of alpha or paired-chain data. While some public TCRs were present in many individuals, most TCR sequences turned up only very rarely across donors. A further reported finding was that TCR beta sequences accurately predicted the HLA-A and HLA-B alleles for most subjects in the first cohort. Strong co-occurrence of HLA alleles, especially DR and DQ, made assigning TCR associations to individual alleles difficult. A group of highly shared sequence variants was considered likely to be a technical artifact of the sequencing pipeline. Sequencing depth was assumed to be roughly uniform across donors in the presence/absence analyses, though that assumption may not hold. A few of the identified cytomegalovirus-associated TCR beta chains were confirmed in vitro to be specific for cytomegalovirus antigens. In a later analysis, several top co-occurrence clusters were reported to appear linked to parvovirus B19, influenza, CMV and Epstein-Barr virus. A later analysis found that HLA-associated TCR beta chains were more clonally expanded and had lower generation probabilities than equally common non-associated chains.

The rearranged chain carries TRBV28 and TRBJ2-5, and the D gene may be TRBD1, 6 bases matching. The sample taken for sequencing was PBMCs. This receptor was obtained from a woman in her twenties or thirties in good health and CMV-seronegative. The CDR3 reads as follows: CASSLTPGRTAQYF. The DNA sequence is given as TGTGCCAGCAGTTTAACTCCTGGTCGGACAGCCCAGTACTTC.